This T cell receptor (beta chain) was identified during a study of glioma-infiltrating T cells. Points from the study as a whole: Above-expected tissue-blood divergence occurred in all gliomas, most in low-grade ones.

For this clonotype: Its cognate antigen is unknown.

The iRepertoire nested amplicon-rescue multiplex PCR amplified TCR alpha and beta CDR3s from RNA. TCRdb analysed the multiplex PCR reads with MiXCR anew, one entry per CDR3 protein. In the table there are 100,000 to 150,000 distinct CDR3 sequences, 20% to 25% of which are singletons. Trimming removed 0 bases at V and 4 bases at J, with 15 bases between. CDR3 size: 16 residues. Per germline, CDR1 SGHDN and CDR2 FVKESK. The chain employs TRBV14 and TRBJ1-1, with TRBD1 as a possible D gene (6 bases). The sample consisted of glioma tissue, nonneoplastic brain tissue, or PBMCs (not recorded which). The TCR sequence derives from a human donor with low-grade glioma or glioblastoma, undergoing nonglioma brain surgery, or in good health (not recorded which). In DNA form, the CDR3 reads TGTGCCAGCAGCCAAGATTGGGGGGCGCGGAGCACTGAAGCTTTCTTT. This codes for CASSQDWGARSTEAFF.